This T cell receptor (beta chain) was captured by sequencing in a study of blood T cell repertoires in COVID-19. Germline lookup yields CDR1 MDHEN and CDR2 SYDVKM. The CDR3 runs 13 residues. The ends were cut back, 6 bases at V and 1 base at J, with 9 bases in the middle. Libraries were prepared by immunoSEQ multiplex PCR; TCRdb keeps only in-frame clonotypes and omits some of them. This repertoire shows over 150,000 clones, 88% found once; its top ten account for around 2.1%. Sequenced material: peripheral blood. The TCR originated in a man aged 45-65 years who had recovered from COVID-19. The chain carries TRBV28 and TRBJ1-1, with TRBD1 as a possible D gene (5 bases). The DNA of the CDR3 is TGTGCCAGCAGAATTACAGGGAACACTGAAGCTTTCTTT. Protein product: CASRITGNTEAFF.